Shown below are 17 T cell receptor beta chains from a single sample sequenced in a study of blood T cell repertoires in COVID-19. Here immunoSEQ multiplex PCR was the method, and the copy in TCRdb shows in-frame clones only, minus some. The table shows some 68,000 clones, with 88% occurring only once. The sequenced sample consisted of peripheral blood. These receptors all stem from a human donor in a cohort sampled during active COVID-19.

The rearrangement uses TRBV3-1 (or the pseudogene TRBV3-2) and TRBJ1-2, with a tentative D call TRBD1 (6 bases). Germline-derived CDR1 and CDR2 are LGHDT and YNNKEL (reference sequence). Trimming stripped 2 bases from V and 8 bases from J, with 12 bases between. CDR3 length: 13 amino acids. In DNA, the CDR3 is TGTGCCAGCAGCCAACCGCCAGGGGCGGGCTACACCTTC. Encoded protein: CASSQPPGAGYTF.

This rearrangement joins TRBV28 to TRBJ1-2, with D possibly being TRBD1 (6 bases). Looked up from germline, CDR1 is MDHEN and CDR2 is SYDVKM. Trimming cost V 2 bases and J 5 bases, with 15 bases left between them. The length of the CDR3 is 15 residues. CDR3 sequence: CASSLLTGGPYGYTF. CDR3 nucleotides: TGTGCCAGCAGTTTACTTACGGGGGGCCCTTATGGCTACACCTTC.

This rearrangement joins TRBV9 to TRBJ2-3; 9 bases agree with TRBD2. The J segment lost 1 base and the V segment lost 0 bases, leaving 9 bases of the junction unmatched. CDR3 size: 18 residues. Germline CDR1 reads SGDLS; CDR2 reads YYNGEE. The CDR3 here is CASSVESSGGYRTDTQYF. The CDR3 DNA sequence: TGTGCCAGCAGCGTAGAGAGTAGCGGGGGCTATCGCACAGATACGCAGTATTTT.

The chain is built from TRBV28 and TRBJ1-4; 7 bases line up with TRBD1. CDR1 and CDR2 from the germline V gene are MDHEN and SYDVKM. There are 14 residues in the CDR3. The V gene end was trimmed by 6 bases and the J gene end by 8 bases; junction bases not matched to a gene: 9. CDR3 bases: TGTGCCAGCAGCCTGAGGGGGCTCCGAGAAAAACTGTTTTTT. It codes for CASSLRGLREKLFF.

CDR3 region: CASSLTAYNEQFF. Here the CDR3 DNA reads TGTGCCAGCAGCTTAACTGCCTACAATGAGCAGTTCTTC. This chain links TRBV11-2 with TRBJ2-1; the D is unclear. This CDR3 is 13 amino acids long. With 2 bases removed from V and 2 bases from J, the gap between germline ends came to 4 bases. Per germline, CDR1 SGHAT and CDR2 FQNNGV.

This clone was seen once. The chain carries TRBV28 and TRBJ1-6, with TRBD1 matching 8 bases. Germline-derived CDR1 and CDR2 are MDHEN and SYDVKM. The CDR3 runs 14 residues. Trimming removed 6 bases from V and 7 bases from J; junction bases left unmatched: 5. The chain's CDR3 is CASSSGQGNSPLHF. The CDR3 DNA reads TGTGCCAGCAGCTCCGGACAGGGAAATTCACCCCTCCACTTT.

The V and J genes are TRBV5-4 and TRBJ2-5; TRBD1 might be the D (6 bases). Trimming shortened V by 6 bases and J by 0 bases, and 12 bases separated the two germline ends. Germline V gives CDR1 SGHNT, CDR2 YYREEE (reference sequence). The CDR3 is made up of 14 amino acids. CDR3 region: CASNRDTDQETQYF. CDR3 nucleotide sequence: TGTGCCAGCAATCGGGACACTGACCAAGAGACCCAGTACTTC.

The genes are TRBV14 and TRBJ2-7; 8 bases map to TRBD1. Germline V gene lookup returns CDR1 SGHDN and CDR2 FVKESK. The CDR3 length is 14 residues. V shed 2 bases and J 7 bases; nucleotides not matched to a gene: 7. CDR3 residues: CASSQQGASGEQYF. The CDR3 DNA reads TGTGCCAGCAGCCAACAGGGGGCGAGTGGGGAGCAGTACTTC.

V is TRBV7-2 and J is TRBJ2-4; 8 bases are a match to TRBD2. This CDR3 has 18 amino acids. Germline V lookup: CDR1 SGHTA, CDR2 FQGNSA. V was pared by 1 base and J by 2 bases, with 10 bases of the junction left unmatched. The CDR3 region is CASSLGPQRGLTKNIQYF. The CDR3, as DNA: TGTGCCAGCAGCTTAGGTCCCCAGCGGGGGTTGACCAAAAACATTCAGTACTTC.

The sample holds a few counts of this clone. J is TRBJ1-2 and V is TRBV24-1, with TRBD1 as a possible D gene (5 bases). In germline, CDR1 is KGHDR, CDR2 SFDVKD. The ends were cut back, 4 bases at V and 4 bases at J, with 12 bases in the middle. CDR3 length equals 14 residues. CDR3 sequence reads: CATSETKGSYGYTF. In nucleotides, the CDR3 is TGTGCCACCAGTGAGACCAAGGGGTCCTATGGCTACACCTTC.

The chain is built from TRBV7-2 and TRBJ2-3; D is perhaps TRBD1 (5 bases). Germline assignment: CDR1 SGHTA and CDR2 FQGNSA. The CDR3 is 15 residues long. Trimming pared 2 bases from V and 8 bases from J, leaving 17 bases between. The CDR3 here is CASSLQQSQGSTQYF. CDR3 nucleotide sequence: TGTGCCAGCAGCTTACAACAATCCCAGGGAAGTACGCAGTATTTT.

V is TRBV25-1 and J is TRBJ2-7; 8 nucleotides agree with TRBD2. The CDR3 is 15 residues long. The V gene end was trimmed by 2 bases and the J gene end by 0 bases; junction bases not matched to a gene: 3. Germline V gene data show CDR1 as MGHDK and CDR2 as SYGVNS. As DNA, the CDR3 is TGTGCCAGCAGTGAACGGCGGGGGGTCTCCTACGAGCAGTACTTC. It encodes CASSERRGVSYEQYF.

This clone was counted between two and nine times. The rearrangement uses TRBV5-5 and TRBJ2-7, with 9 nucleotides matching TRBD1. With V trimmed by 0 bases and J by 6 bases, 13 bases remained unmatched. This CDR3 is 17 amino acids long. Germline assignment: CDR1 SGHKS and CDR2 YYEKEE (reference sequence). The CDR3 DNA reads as TGTGCCAGCAGCTTGGCCAGGGGGACAGGGCCCTTTGGCGAGCAGTACTTC. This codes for CASSLARGTGPFGEQYF.

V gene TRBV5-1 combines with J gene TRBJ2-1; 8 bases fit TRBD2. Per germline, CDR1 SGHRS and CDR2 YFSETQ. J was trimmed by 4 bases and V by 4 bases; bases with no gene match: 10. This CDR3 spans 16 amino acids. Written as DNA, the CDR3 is TGCGCCAGCAGCCCGAGGCCTAGCGGGCCTTACAATGAGCAGTTCTTC. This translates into CASSPRPSGPYNEQFF.

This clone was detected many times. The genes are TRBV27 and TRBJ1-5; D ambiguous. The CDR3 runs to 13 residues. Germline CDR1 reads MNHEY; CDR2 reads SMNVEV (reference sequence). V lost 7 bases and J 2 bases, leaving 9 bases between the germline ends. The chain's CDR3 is CASKSVGNQPQHF. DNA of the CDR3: TGTGCCAGCAAGAGCGTGGGCAATCAGCCCCAGCATTTT.

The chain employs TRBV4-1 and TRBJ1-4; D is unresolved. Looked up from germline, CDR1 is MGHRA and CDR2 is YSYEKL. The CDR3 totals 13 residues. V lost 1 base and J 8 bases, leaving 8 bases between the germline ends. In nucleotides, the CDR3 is TGCGCCAGCAGCCAAGGGGCGGGGGAAAAACTGTTTTTT. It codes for CASSQGAGEKLFF.

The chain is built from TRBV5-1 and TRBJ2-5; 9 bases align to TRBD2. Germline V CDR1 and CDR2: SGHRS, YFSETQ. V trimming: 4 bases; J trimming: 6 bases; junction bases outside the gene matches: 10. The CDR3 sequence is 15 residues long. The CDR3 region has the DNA TGCGCCAGCAGCCCGGTAGGCGGGGGGGTGAAGACCCAGTACTTC. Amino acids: CASSPVGGGVKTQYF.